A single sample is the source of the 26 T cell receptor beta chains below, sequenced in a study of blood T cells in healthy people across ages (dated by TCRdb to about 2015). Libraries were made using 5' RACE. TCRdb records Illumina HiSeq 2500 as the sequencer. A second PCR of roughly 7 to 11 cycles was performed with a sample-barcoded 5' primer and a J-beta primer mix. The public reads were run again by TCRdb, first through fastp at Q25 and then through MiXCR, and only productive beta chains were kept. Each entry merges the rows of one CDR3 protein and shows their most common DNA and genes. A total of around 970,000 distinct CDR3 sequences appear in this sample, roughly half of them only once. The ten most abundant clones make up 20% to 25% of the sample. Sequenced input: blood. All receptors derive from a woman between 55 and 75 years old in good health.

This clonotype has only a few counts. The chain uses TRBV20-1 and TRBJ2-1; the D gene is possibly TRBD2 (6 bases). This CDR3 has 15 amino acids. The V end lost 0 bases, the J end lost 8 bases, and 17 bases lay between the germline ends. The germline V gene has CDR1 DFQATT and CDR2 SNEGSKA (reference sequence). DNA of the CDR3: TGCAGTGCTAGAGACGTGGAGGGCCTCGGCTATGAGCAGTTCTTC. Its protein product is CSARDVEGLGYEQFF.

The genes are TRBV14 and TRBJ2-3; possible D gene TRBD1, 6 bases. Per the germline V gene, CDR1 is SGHDN and CDR2 is FVKESK. V was trimmed by 3 bases and J by 1 base, leaving 8 bases between them. The CDR3 consists of 14 residues. The CDR3 DNA is TGTGCCAGCAGCCAGAACAGGGGCACAGATACGCAGTATTTT. This encodes CASSQNRGTDTQYF.

This chain connects TRBV18 to TRBJ2-5, with 9 bases that match TRBD1. The better agreement between TRBJ2-7 and the DNA end casts doubt on the J call. The CDR3 is 15 residues long. Germline CDR1 is KGHSH and CDR2 is LQKENI. In DNA form, the CDR3 reads TGTGCCAGCTCACCGCCGGGACAGGGTCCCCACGAGCAGTACTTC. It is translated as CASSPPGQGPHEQYF.

This clonotype has a handful of counts. The chain recombines TRBV20-1 with TRBJ2-1; 7 positions agree with TRBD1. This CDR3 is 19 amino acids long. The V segment lost 3 bases and the J segment 13 bases; nucleotides outside the gene matches: 30. Germline CDR1 is DFQATT and CDR2 is SNEGSKA (reference sequence). CDR3: CSASHNDNSRVLNRGPQFF. CDR3 DNA: TGCAGTGCTAGTCACAACGACAATTCACGGGTGTTGAACAGGGGTCCACAGTTCTTC.

The chain links TRBV29-1 to TRBJ2-1; D is unresolved. V lost 7 bases and J lost 9, with 10 bases in between. Looked up from germline, CDR1 is SQVTM and CDR2 is ANQGSEA. The CDR3 length is 10 residues. CDR3 region: CSAGYGEQFF. CDR3 nucleotide sequence: TGCAGCGCCGGATACGGTGAGCAGTTCTTC.

This clonotype was seen more than once but under ten times. This rearrangement joins TRBV10-3 to TRBJ2-7, with D possibly called TRBD1 or TRBD2 (5 bases each). This CDR3 region has 13 residues. The germline CDR1 and CDR2 sequences are ENHRY and SYGVKD. V shed 4 bases and J shed 2 bases, with 9 bases lying between them. CDR3 amino acids: CAISVGGPYEQYF. For the CDR3, the DNA is TGTGCCATCAGTGTTGGGGGACCCTACGAGCAGTACTTC.

This clonotype turned up a few times. The DNA for the CDR3 is TGTGCCAGCAGTACTACGCCTAGAGGGGATACGCAGTATTTT. It yields the protein CASSTTPRGDTQYF. The chain is built from TRBV27 and TRBJ2-3; TRBD2 might be the D (5 bases). The CDR3 covers 14 residues. Per germline, CDR1 MNHEY and CDR2 SMNVEV (reference sequence). The V gene lost 5 bases and the J gene lost 6 bases, with 15 bases spanning the gap.

The gene calls are TRBV6-4 and TRBJ2-5, with 12 bases that match TRBD2. The CDR3 extends over 19 amino acids. Germline V gene sequence: CDR1 MRHNA, CDR2 SNTAGT. V gave up 5 bases and J gave up 7 bases; unmatched junction bases: 20. CDR3 amino acids: CASSPTGSRLAGGPGTQYF. Here the CDR3 DNA reads TGTGCCAGCAGTCCGACAGGGTCTCGGCTAGCGGGAGGGCCAGGGACCCAGTACTTC.

Worth noting for this clonotype: A much larger clonotype is one base distant, so this may be a read error. The chain joins TRBV7-2 to TRBJ1-2; 7 positions agree with TRBD1. Germline V lookup: CDR1 SGHTA, CDR2 FQGNSA. The J segment lost 8 bases and the V segment lost 5 bases, leaving 11 bases of the junction unmatched. CDR3 length equals 14 residues. DNA of the CDR3: TGTGCCAGCAGCCGGACCAGGGGGTCTGGAGGCTACACCTTC. Translating it yields CASSRTRGSGGYTF.

This clonotype showed up just a few times. The chain recombines TRBV6-1 with TRBJ2-5; D is unresolved. The CDR3 is 14 amino acids. CDR1 is MNHNS, CDR2 SASEGT, per germline. V dropped 1 base and J dropped 2 bases, with 8 bases sitting between them. The CDR3 DNA reads TGTGCCAGCAGTGAAGGGACCGTACAAGAGACCCAGTACTTC. It codes for CASSEGTVQETQYF.

This chain links TRBV7-9 with TRBJ2-4, with 10 bases identical to TRBD1. Germline-derived CDR1 and CDR2 are SEHNR and FQNEAQ (reference sequence). V trimming: 5 bases; J trimming: 7 bases; junction bases outside the gene matches: 11. The CDR3 length is 16 residues. CDR3 sequence (DNA): TGTGCCAGCAGCCTGCTAGGGACAGGGGTGGGGAACATTCAGTACTTC. Translating it yields CASSLLGTGVGNIQYF.

On this clonotype: The final CDR3 position lacks the conserved phenylalanine or tryptophan, pointing to a likely read error. The chain couples TRBV5-5 to TRBJ2-7; either TRBD1 or TRBD2 may supply D (5 bases each). The CDR3 has 14 residues. The ends were cut back, 5 bases at V and 3 bases at J, with 15 bases in the middle. Germline CDR1 and CDR2: SGHKS and YYEKEE (reference sequence). The CDR3 bases are TGTGCCAGCAGTTTGTGGCAGGGAGTCTACGAGCAGTACTTA. Its translation is CASSLWQGVYEQYL.

Only one count was recorded for this clonotype. The genes are TRBV6-5 and TRBJ1-2; D is unclear. V lost 7 bases and J lost 4, with 13 bases in between. Germline CDR1 MNHEY, CDR2 SVGAGI. This CDR3 is built from 13 residues. CDR3 nucleotide sequence: TGTGCCAGCACCCTTGGGCCGGGCTATGGCTACACCTTC. It yields the protein CASTLGPGYGYTF.

This clonotype was detected only a few times. The J gene is TRBJ2-7, the V gene TRBV18; the match to TRBD2 covers 9 bases. This CDR3 spans 14 amino acids. The germline gives CDR1 KGHSH, CDR2 LQKENI. The CDR3 sequence is CASSGTKSTYEQYF. The CDR3 nucleotides read TGTGCGTCTAGCGGGACCAAATCTACCTACGAGCAGTACTTC.

In its sample, this clonotype was seen a few times. This chain uses TRBV2 with TRBJ2-3, with 8 bases that match TRBD2. The CDR3 runs to 14 residues. Germline V gene sequence: CDR1 SNHLY, CDR2 FYNNEI. The J segment lost 4 bases and the V segment lost 7 bases, leaving 7 bases of the junction unmatched. The CDR3 DNA reads as TGTGCCAGCAACGCGGGACTAGATGCAGATACGCAGTATTTT. Protein sequence: CASNAGLDADTQYF.

The genes are TRBV7-9 and TRBJ2-2, with D uncertain. Deletions cut 8 bases from V and 0 bases from J, with 16 bases between. The germline CDR1 and CDR2 sequences are SEHNR and FQNEAQ (reference sequence). CDR3 size: 16 residues. Written as DNA, the CDR3 is TGTGCCAGCCCCAAAATAGTAGGGACGAACACCGGGGAGCTGTTTTTT. This sequence encodes CASPKIVGTNTGELFF.

The chain has TRBV6-5 and TRBJ1-4; TRBD1 is a possible D gene (5 bases). Trimming shortened V by 6 bases and J by 7 bases, and 18 bases separated the two germline ends. Germline CDR1 and CDR2: MNHEY and SVGAGI. The CDR3 totals 15 residues. CDR3 sequence (DNA): TGTGCCAGCAGCGAATCAGGGCGGGTTGGTGAAAAACTGTTTTTT. Translated, it gives CASSESGRVGEKLFF.

This CDR3 is CASSRASGSISNEQFF. CDR3 nucleotide sequence: TGTGCCAGCTCACGTGCTAGCGGGAGTATAAGCAATGAGCAGTTCTTC. The rearrangement uses TRBV18 and TRBJ2-1; 10 nucleotides align to TRBD2. The CDR3 length is 16 residues. Germline lookup yields CDR1 KGHSH and CDR2 LQKENI. The V segment lost 4 bases and the J segment 6 bases; nucleotides outside the gene matches: 9.

Of note for this clonotype: This sequence may be a read error, since a much larger clone differs from it by one base. J is TRBJ1-2 and V is TRBV12-3 or TRBV12-4; perhaps TRBD1 as D (6 bases). This CDR3 has 12 amino acids. CDR3 sequence: CVSSLAGVGYTF. CDR3 coding DNA: TGTGTCAGCAGTTTAGCAGGGGTCGGCTACACCTTC.

CDR3 in amino acids: CASSYSNRDNSPLHF. The CDR3 DNA reads TGTGCCAGCAGTTACTCGAACAGGGATAATTCACCCCTCCACTTT. This chain connects TRBV6-5 to TRBJ1-6, with D possibly matching TRBD1 (6 bases). V was clipped by 0 bases and J by 5 bases, with 8 bases between them. From germline, CDR1 is MNHEY and CDR2 SVGAGI. CDR3 length: 15 residues.

The chain is built from TRBV29-1 and TRBJ2-3; D may be TRBD1 or TRBD2 (5 bases each). In germline, CDR1 is SQVTM, CDR2 ANQGSEA. CDR3 length equals 12 residues. The V and J ends lost 4 bases and 6 bases respectively, with 11 bases between them. The DNA for the CDR3 is TGCAGCGTTGTTGAAGGGACCGATACGCAGTATTTT. It is translated as CSVVEGTDTQYF.

The sample holds a few counts of this clonotype. The chain joins TRBV30 to TRBJ2-3; the D is unclear. This CDR3 contains 12 residues. CDR1 is GTSNPN and CDR2 is SVGIG in the germline V gene (reference sequence). V lost 1 base and J lost 8, with 10 bases in between. The CDR3 here is CAWSALDSTQYF. CDR3 in DNA: TGTGCCTGGAGTGCCTTAGATAGTACGCAGTATTTT.

The chain is built from TRBV28 and TRBJ2-1, with 8 positions matching TRBD2. The closer fit of TRBJ2-7 to the DNA end suggests the J call may be wrong. This CDR3 region has 17 residues. Germline CDR1 is MDHEN and CDR2 is SYDVKM. The CDR3 nucleotides are TGTGCCAGCAGAACCGGCGGGGGTAGCGGGGCCTACAATGAGCAGTACTTC. Encoded protein: CASRTGGGSGAYNEQYF.

The V and J genes are TRBV5-4 and TRBJ2-1; no clear D gene. Germline V gene data show CDR1 as SGHNT and CDR2 as YYREEE (reference sequence). V was trimmed by 0 bases and J by 0 bases, leaving 7 bases between them. The CDR3 sequence is 15 residues long. CDR3 residues: CASSLGQTSYNEQFF. The CDR3 nucleotides read TGTGCCAGCAGCTTGGGACAAACCTCCTACAATGAGCAGTTCTTC.

The table lists this clonotype with a count of one. The chain uses TRBV3-1 and TRBJ2-7; tentatively, D is TRBD1 or TRBD2 (5 bases each). V was trimmed by 5 bases and J by 1 base, leaving 12 bases between them. The CDR3 spans 14 residues. Germline V CDR1 and CDR2: LGHDT, YNNKEL (reference sequence). CDR3 nucleotide sequence: TGTGCCAGCAGCGGGACCGAGGGTTCCTACGAGCAGTACTTC. Protein product: CASSGTEGSYEQYF.

Here the CDR3 reads CASSLGPGTTDRETQYF. As DNA, the CDR3 is TGTGCCAGCAGTTTAGGCCCCGGGACTACCGACCGAGAGACCCAGTACTTC. The V gene is TRBV12-3 or TRBV12-4, the J gene TRBJ2-5, with 7 bases identical to TRBD2. CDR3 length: 17 residues. J lost 4 bases, V lost 1 base, and 12 bases had no gene match.